This T cell receptor (beta chain) was documented in a study of blood T cells in healthy people across ages. Then a second PCR, running about 6 to 12 cycles, was carried out with a sample-barcoded 5' primer and a J-beta primer mix. All cDNA molecules were each tagged by a template-switch adaptor with 12 random nucleotides. One entry per CDR3 protein, called by TCRdb with MiXCR from the 5' RACE reads. The sample consists of about 930,000 distinct CDR3 sequences, about 29% of them appearing once. Overall study findings and caveats: Estimates of total diversity, which came from one million sequenced T cells, were considered to be underestimates.

The germline CDR1 and CDR2 sequences are DFQATT and SNEGSKA (reference sequence). V trimming: 3 bases; J trimming: 0 bases; junction bases outside the gene matches: 7. This CDR3 comprises 15 residues. Regarding this clonotype: Its matching antigen is unknown.

The data also belong to a second study, concerning T cells of mothers and their children. As reported in that work: The second PCR used the M1S primer, and this primer added sample barcodes and 2-4 random nucleotides.

The chain joins TRBV20-1 to TRBJ2-7; TRBD2 matches 8 bases. The receptor was isolated from a woman in her thirties or forties in good health. Sequencing used blood. The CDR3, as DNA: TGCAGTGCTAGGACATCGGGGGGGGACTCCTACGAGCAGTACTTC. This encodes CSARTSGGDSYEQYF.